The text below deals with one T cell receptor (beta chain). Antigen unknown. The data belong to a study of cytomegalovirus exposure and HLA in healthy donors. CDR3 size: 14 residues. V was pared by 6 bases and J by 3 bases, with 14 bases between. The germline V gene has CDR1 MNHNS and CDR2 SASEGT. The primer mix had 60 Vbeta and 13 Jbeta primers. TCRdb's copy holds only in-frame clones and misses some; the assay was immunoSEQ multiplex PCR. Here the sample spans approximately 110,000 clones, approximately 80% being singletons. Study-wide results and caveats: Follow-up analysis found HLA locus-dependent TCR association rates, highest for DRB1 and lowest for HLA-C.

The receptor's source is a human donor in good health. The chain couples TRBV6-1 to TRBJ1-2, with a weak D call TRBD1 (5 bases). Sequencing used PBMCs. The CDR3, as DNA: TGTGCCAGCAGCTTGGGGGGTGCCTACTATGGCTACACCTTC. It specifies CASSLGGAYYGYTF.